Given below is one T cell receptor beta chain in context. This specimen comes from a study of blood T cell repertoires in COVID-19. Germline CDR1 SGHTA, CDR2 FQGNSA. V lost 4 bases to trimming and J lost 3 bases, with 10 bases between them. The CDR3 runs 13 residues. Authors' processing steps: Amplification of reference gene primers provided the estimated nucleated cell counts. TCRdb's copy holds only in-frame clones and misses some; the assay was immunoSEQ multiplex PCR. V and J calls and clone size are given by that table; D and trimming were obtained from the DNA. This table has about 38,000 clones, roughly 74% appearing once. Those enrolled in Seattle joined during active infection and were followed longitudinally afterward.

The clonotype was recovered from a man in his 70s with COVID-19, enrolled during active disease. The material sequenced was peripheral blood. This chain links TRBV7-2 with TRBJ2-7, with D unresolved. CDR3 sequence: CASSSPHNYEQYF. DNA for the CDR3: TGTGCCAGCAGCTCCCCTCACAACTACGAGCAGTACTTC. The full variable domain, with the rest looked up from reference TRBV7-2 and TRBJ2-7, is GAGVSQSPSNKVTEKGKDVELRCDPISGHTALYWYRQSLGQGLEFLIYFQGNSAPDKSGLPSDRFSAERTGGSVSTLTIQRTQQEDSAVYLCASSSPHNYEQYFGPGTRLTVT.